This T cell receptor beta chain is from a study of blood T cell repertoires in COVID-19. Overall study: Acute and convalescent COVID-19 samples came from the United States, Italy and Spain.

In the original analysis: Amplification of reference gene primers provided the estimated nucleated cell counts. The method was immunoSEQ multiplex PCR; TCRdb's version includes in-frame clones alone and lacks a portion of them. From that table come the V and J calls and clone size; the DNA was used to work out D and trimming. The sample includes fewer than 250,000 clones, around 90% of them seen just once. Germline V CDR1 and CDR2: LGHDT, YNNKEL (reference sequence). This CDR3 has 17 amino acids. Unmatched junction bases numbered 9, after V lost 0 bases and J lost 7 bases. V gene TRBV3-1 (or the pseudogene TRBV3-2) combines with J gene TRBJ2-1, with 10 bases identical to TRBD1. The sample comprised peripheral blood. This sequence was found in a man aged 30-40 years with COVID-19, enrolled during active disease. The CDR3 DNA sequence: TGTGCCAGCAGCCAAGATACCAGGACAGGGGGAAGGAATGAGCAGTTCTTC. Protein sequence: CASSQDTRTGGRNEQFF.